This T cell receptor (beta chain) was captured by sequencing in a study of regulatory T cells in long-lasting Graves disease. Study details: Graves' patients diagnosed newly had used antithyroid drugs under 3 months.

The study, taken as a whole, reports: With persistent disease, TRBV28, TRBJ1-2 and TRBJ2-5 were the favored segments.

TCR beta libraries were built with iRepertoire HTBI primers and Arm-PCR of CDR3 regions. TCRdb itself ran the multiplex PCR reads through MiXCR, one entry per CDR3 protein. The repertoire consists of over 400,000 distinct CDR3 sequences, with about 14% occurring once and the leading ten covering 17%. Of note for this clonotype: Its antigen is as yet unknown.

Time point reported: newly diagnosed GD, antithyroid drugs for less than 3 months. PBMCs were the source of the RNA used for TCR sequencing. Germline assignment: CDR1 MGHRA and CDR2 YSYEKL. There are 15 residues in the CDR3. V lost 7 bases and J 4 bases, leaving 19 bases between the germline ends. These same data were also listed under a study on T cells in Graves' hyperthyroidism and ophthalmopathy.

The sequences come from peripheral blood mononuclear cells (PBMCs), collected at new diagnosis, from a patient treated with antithyroid drugs. This rearrangement joins TRBV4-1 to TRBJ2-5, with D perhaps assigned TRBD1 or TRBD2 (5 bases each). The receptor was isolated from a woman aged 50 to 60 with Graves disease. The CDR3 region is CASNMGPETVETQYF. Written as DNA, the CDR3 is TGCGCCAGCAACATGGGACCAGAGACCGTAGAGACCCAGTACTTC.